The entry below gives a single T cell receptor beta chain sequence along with its context. This entry is derived from a study of blood T cell repertoires in COVID-19. Across the study: Sources were T cells, B-cell-depleted T cells, or PBMCs; the material itself was cDNA or gDNA.

Some clones are missing from TCRdb's copy, which holds only in-frame ones; the method was immunoSEQ multiplex PCR. The table lists a few hundred thousand clones, around four fifths of them singletons. Trimming stripped 4 bases from V and 6 bases from J, with 17 bases between. The germline gives CDR1 SGHRS, CDR2 YFSETQ. The CDR3 has 14 amino acids. Sequencing was carried out using peripheral blood. The sequence derives from a woman between 45 and 60 years old with active or convalescent COVID-19. The chain links TRBV5-1 to TRBJ2-7; D is unclear. The DNA for the CDR3 is TGCGCCAGCAGCACTTTGACTCGGCTTGGCGAGCAGTACTTC. Protein: CASSTLTRLGEQYF.